Below, one TCR beta chain is given with its context. This entry comes from a study of cytomegalovirus exposure and HLA in healthy donors. A multiplex PCR was run with 60 Vbeta primers and 13 Jbeta primers. TCRdb keeps only in-frame clones here, not all; method: immunoSEQ multiplex PCR. The repertoire has approximately 200,000 clones, about 83% of them found once; the top ten carry 1% to 1.5%. The V gene's germline CDR1 is SEHNR and CDR2 FQNEAQ (reference sequence). This CDR3 region has 17 residues. Trimming removed 1 base at V and 0 bases at J, with 16 bases between. Sequenced sample: PBMCs. The chain joins TRBV7-9 to TRBJ2-7, with D perhaps TRBD2 (6 bases). The TCR originated in a human donor in good health. CDR3 bases: TGTGCCAGCAGCTTAGTAGGCGGGGAAGGCCCCTCCTACGAGCAGTACTTC. Encoded protein: CASSLVGGEGPSYEQYF.